These 18 T cell receptor beta chains came from one sample sequenced in a study of cytomegalovirus exposure and HLA in healthy donors (dated by TCRdb to about 2017). Library generation was performed with the immunoSEQ multiplex PCR assay. This is the immuneACCESS table as TCRdb keeps it, with only in-frame sequences that have V and J called. A part of the clones is gone; compared with another copy, unresolved V genes explain less than half, and the rest is unexplained. Within this sample are about 140,000 clones, with around 88% of them counted one time only. The ten biggest clones cover approximately 8% of the sample. Sequenced sample: PBMCs. These receptors originate from a woman younger than 30 in good health and CMV-seropositive.

The chain has TRBV6-1 and TRBJ1-6; D uncertain. The CDR3 is 15 residues long. Trimming left V 4 bases short and J 3 bases short, with 10 bases between. CDR1 is MNHNS, CDR2 SASEGT, per germline. CDR3 in DNA: TGTGCCAGCAGTGTGGGAGTTGACTATAATTCACCCCTCCACTTT. This encodes CASSVGVDYNSPLHF.

The genes are TRBV5-5 and TRBJ1-4; 11 bases are shared with TRBD1. The CDR3 length is 19 residues. Looked up from germline, CDR1 is SGHKS and CDR2 is YYEKEE (reference sequence). J gave up 1 base and V 4 bases, and 12 bases lay outside the gene matches. As DNA, the CDR3 is TGTGCCAGCAGCCTATTACCGGGACAGGGGGGAGGAACTAATGAAAAACTGTTTTTT. Translating it yields CASSLLPGQGGGTNEKLFF.

This sequence joins TRBV7-9 and TRBJ2-3; D might be TRBD1 (7 bases). This CDR3 region has 15 residues. V lost 5 bases and J lost 6, with 18 bases in between. Per the germline V gene, CDR1 is SEHNR and CDR2 is FQNEAQ (reference sequence). DNA of the CDR3: TGTGCCAGCAGCCCGACCGAGGGGGCGGGGGATACGCAGTATTTT. Protein sequence: CASSPTEGAGDTQYF.

The chain employs TRBV7-8 and TRBJ2-1; maybe TRBD2 (7 bases). Per germline, CDR1 SGHVS and CDR2 FQNEAQ. Trimming removed 1 base from V and 3 bases from J, with 16 bases in between. This CDR3 has 17 residues. The CDR3 here is CASSLVYAGAYYNEQFF. Here the CDR3 DNA reads TGTGCCAGCAGCTTAGTCTATGCGGGGGCATACTACAATGAGCAGTTCTTC.

V and J are TRBV9 and TRBJ1-5; D possibly corresponds to TRBD1 (6 bases). V was shortened by 4 bases and J by 6 bases, with 26 bases between the two germline ends. CDR1 is SGDLS, CDR2 YYNGEE, per germline. The CDR3 runs 18 residues. CDR3 sequence (DNA): TGTGCCAGCAGCTTCTCACAGGGAATTGGAAAAGAGAGTCAGCCCCAGCATTTT. It translates to CASSFSQGIGKESQPQHF.

The V gene is TRBV23-1, the J gene TRBJ1-4; TRBD1 might be the D (6 bases). TRBV23-1 is classed as an ORF, of uncertain function. The CDR3 covers 13 residues. Trimming removed 2 bases at V and 8 bases at J, with 9 bases between. Written as DNA, the CDR3 is TGCGCCAGCAGTCAACAGGGGTGGGAAAAACTGTTTTTT. Its translation: CASSQQGWEKLFF.

This sequence joins TRBV28 and TRBJ2-5; 8 bases map to TRBD1. This CDR3 comprises 14 residues. Per germline, CDR1 MDHEN and CDR2 SYDVKM. Losses at the gene ends were 5 bases for V and 4 bases for J; bases not matched to a gene: 6. The CDR3 protein is CASSVTGGGETQYF. The CDR3 DNA reads TGTGCCAGCAGTGTAACAGGGGGAGGAGAGACCCAGTACTTC.

The rearrangement uses TRBV4-1 and TRBJ2-3; TRBD2 matches at 9 bases. Germline V gene lookup returns CDR1 MGHRA and CDR2 YSYEKL. The CDR3 covers 15 residues. J gave up 6 bases and V 4 bases, and 8 bases lay outside the gene matches. The CDR3, as DNA: TGCGCCAGCAGCCTTATAGCGGGGGCAGGGGATACGCAGTATTTT. Translation: CASSLIAGAGDTQYF.

This clone was recorded once. The chain carries TRBV2 and TRBJ2-2; unclear D gene. V was cut by 2 bases and J by 3 bases, with 10 bases left in between. Germline values: CDR1 SNHLY, CDR2 FYNNEI. The CDR3 runs 15 residues. This CDR3 reads CASSEKRLYTGELFF. CDR3 DNA: TGTGCCAGCAGTGAAAAGCGTCTCTACACCGGGGAGCTGTTTTTT.

The table lists this clone with a few counts. V and J are TRBV30 and TRBJ2-2, with D unclear. Trimming stripped 4 bases from V and 2 bases from J, with 8 bases between. CDR1 and CDR2 from the germline V gene are GTSNPN and SVGIG (reference sequence). There are 13 residues in the CDR3. DNA of the CDR3: TGTGCCTGGATGTGGGCCAACACCGGGGAGCTGTTTTTT. Its translation: CAWMWANTGELFF. The variable domain in full, completed from reference TRBV30 and TRBJ2-2, reads SQTIHQWPATLVQPVGSPLSLECTVEGTSNPNLYWYRQAAGRGLQLLFYSVGIGQISSEVPQNLSASRPQDRQFILSSKKLLLSDSGFYLCAWMWANTGELFFGEGSRLTVL.

The chain recombines TRBV6-1 with TRBJ2-7, with 7 bases that match TRBD1. Per the germline V gene, CDR1 is MNHNS and CDR2 is SASEGT. There are 14 residues in the CDR3. Trimming at V came to 5 bases and at J to 2 bases, leaving 6 bases not matched to a gene. The CDR3 nucleotides are TGTGCCAGCAGTCACAGGGGATCCGCCTACGAGCAGTACTTC. It translates to CASSHRGSAYEQYF.

V and J are TRBV29-1 and TRBJ1-1, with TRBD1 matching over 8 bases. J lost 12 bases, V lost 1 base, and 10 bases had no gene match. This CDR3 comprises 13 residues. Germline V gene sequence: CDR1 SQVTM, CDR2 ANQGSEA. CDR3 sequence: CSVEVRRTGLTFF. In nucleotides, the CDR3 is TGCAGCGTTGAAGTGAGGCGGACAGGGCTTACTTTCTTT.

The V gene is TRBV4-3, the J gene TRBJ2-7; 14 bases are a match to TRBD2. CDR1 is LGHNA and CDR2 is YSLEER in the germline V gene. V gave up 0 bases and J gave up 6 bases; unmatched junction bases: 7. This CDR3 contains 17 residues. The CDR3 sequence: CASSQDRTSGGYGEQYF. CDR3 coding DNA: TGCGCCAGCAGCCAAGATCGGACTAGCGGGGGGTACGGCGAGCAGTACTTC.

The CDR3 here is CASSLPGLHSGNTIYF. The CDR3 region has the DNA TGTGCCAGCAGTTTACCAGGGCTCCACTCTGGAAACACCATATATTTT. The chain is built from TRBV28 and TRBJ1-3, with D perhaps TRBD1 (5 bases). The CDR3 length is 16 residues. Germline assignment: CDR1 MDHEN and CDR2 SYDVKM. Trimming stripped 2 bases from V and 0 bases from J, with 11 bases between.

The chain has TRBV9 and TRBJ2-5; maybe TRBD2 (6 bases). This CDR3 is built from 15 residues. The V gene lost 0 bases and the J gene lost 4 bases, with 13 bases spanning the gap. Germline loops: CDR1 SGDLS, CDR2 YYNGEE. In nucleotides, the CDR3 is TGTGCCAGCAGCGTAGCTCTGACTAGACGAGAGACCCAGTACTTC. This codes for CASSVALTRRETQYF. The whole variable domain, remainder taken from reference TRBV9 and TRBJ2-5, is DSGVTQTPKHLITATGQRVTLRCSPRSGDLSVYWYQQSLDQGLQFLIQYYNGEERAKGNILERFSAQQFPDLHSELNLSSLELGDSALYFCASSVALTRRETQYFGPGTRLLVL.

This clone was recorded only once. This chain uses TRBV6-1 with TRBJ1-6; the D is unclear. V gave up 2 bases and J gave up 0 bases, with 8 bases separating them. The CDR3 is 16 residues long. Germline assignment: CDR1 MNHNS and CDR2 SASEGT. CDR3 in amino acids: CASSELLSSYNSPLHF. Written as DNA, the CDR3 is TGTGCCAGCAGTGAATTGCTAAGCTCCTATAATTCACCCCTCCACTTT.

The V gene is TRBV27, the J gene TRBJ2-7; 7 positions match TRBD2. V shed 6 bases, J shed 2 bases, and the junction held 13 bases outside the gene matches. CDR3 length: 16 amino acids. Germline CDR1 is MNHEY and CDR2 is SMNVEV (reference sequence). This chain's CDR3 is CASRFGGASGTYEQYF. The CDR3 DNA is TGTGCCAGCAGGTTCGGAGGTGCTAGCGGAACCTACGAGCAGTACTTC.

The V gene is TRBV5-4, the J gene TRBJ2-5, with TRBD2 matching over 7 bases. After removal of 3 bases from V and 2 bases from J, the junction contained 10 bases not matched to a gene. The germline gives CDR1 SGHNT, CDR2 YYREEE (reference sequence). The CDR3 sequence is 16 residues long. The CDR3 DNA reads TGTGCCAGCAGCTGGGGGACTACTCGCATACAAGAGACCCAGTACTTC. Protein sequence: CASSWGTTRIQETQYF. Looking up the rest from reference TRBV5-4 and TRBJ2-5 gives the full variable domain: ETGVTQSPTHLIKTRGQQVTLRCSSQSGHNTVSWYQQALGQGPQFIFQYYREEENGRGNFPPRFSGLQFPNYSSELNVNALELDDSALYLCASSWGTTRIQETQYFGPGTRLLVL.